This T cell receptor beta chain was captured by sequencing in a study of blood T cell repertoires in COVID-19. For the study at large: Acute-phase and convalescent COVID-19 samples originated in the United States, Italy and Spain.

Recruited during active infection, patients (from Seattle) were subsequently followed longitudinally. Authors' processing steps: Amplification with reference gene primers provided the estimates of nucleated cell counts. Profiling relied on immunoSEQ multiplex PCR, and the TCRdb table lists in-frame clones only, not all of them. V, J and clone size reflect that table, while D and trimming were determined from the DNA. The table includes nearly 250,000 clones, roughly 83% detected once. Sample: peripheral blood. This sequence was found in a woman older than 75 with COVID-19, enrolled during active disease.

The CDR3 reads CASSETSGVSSYEQYF. In DNA, the CDR3 is TGTGCCAGCAGTGAAACTAGCGGGGTGAGCTCCTACGAGCAGTACTTC. The chain employs TRBV6-1 and TRBJ2-7; 10 bases map to TRBD2. The germline V gene encodes CDR1 MNHNS and CDR2 SASEGT. V shed 2 bases, J shed 0 bases, and the junction held 4 bases outside the gene matches. The CDR3 covers 16 residues.